Listed below are T cell receptor beta chains from one sample, sequenced in a study of blood T cell repertoires in COVID-19. Using immunoSEQ multiplex PCR, the repertoire was profiled, and TCRdb retains in-frame clones only, with some absent. The sample lists about 270,000 clones, over 75% seen once, with approximately 11% in the top ten. The sample comprised peripheral blood. The receptors derive from a woman aged 70-85 years with acute or convalescent COVID-19. CDR3s include the opening cysteine and the closing phenylalanine or tryptophan. The order of the fields is D gene, V gene, clone size, J gene, CDR3 protein, CDR3 DNA. The D gene is left open where the match is weak. Size is stated for part of the rows, as once, few or many counts, or as a class when the clone is expanded.

TRBD2	TRBV3-1/TRBV3-2	-	TRBJ2-7	CASSLLAGRGGEQYF	TGTGCCAGCAGCCTTTTAGCGGGCCGCGGGGGCGAGCAGTACTTC
TRBD1	TRBV7-9	-	TRBJ1-2	CASSKLVDRGIYGYTF	TGTGCCAGCAGCAAATTAGTGGACAGGGGAATCTATGGCTACACCTTC
-	TRBV11-2	-	TRBJ2-3	CASSLDSGGLF	TGTGCCAGCAGCTTAGACAGCGGCGGGCTTTTT
-	TRBV12-5	-	TRBJ1-2	CASGLVGTGTKTF	-
-	TRBV10-1	-	TRBJ1-6	CASSESGRSPLHF	TGCGCCAGCAGTGAGTCGGGGCGGTCACCCCTCCACTTT
TRBD1	TRBV11-3	-	TRBJ2-3	CASSQGGQTDTQYF	TGTGCCAGCAGCCAAGGGGGCCAGACAGATACGCAGTATTTT
TRBD1	TRBV6-5	-	TRBJ1-2	CASRRTGSNYGYTF	TGTGCCAGCAGGAGGACAGGATCTAACTATGGCTACACCTTC
TRBD1	TRBV27	-	TRBJ2-2	CASSPTGLTGELFF	TGTGCCAGCAGTCCGACAGGGTTGACCGGGGAGCTGTTTTTT
TRBD1	TRBV2	-	TRBJ1-2	CASSRQGFYGYTF	TGTGCCAGCAGTCGACAGGGTTTCTATGGCTACACCTTC
TRBD1	TRBV5-4	many	TRBJ1-2	CASSRPGQGYSRGYTF	TGTGCCAGCAGCCGACCGGGACAGGGCTATTCTCGGGGCTACACCTTC
-	TRBV3-1/TRBV3-2	-	TRBJ2-7	CASSRGSGRGSSYEQYF	TGTGCCAGCAGTCGCGGCAGCGGCAGGGGTAGCTCCTACGAGCAGTACTTC
-	TRBV5-1	-	TRBJ2-3	CASSGQIRDTQYF	TGCGCCAGCAGCGGACAGATTCGGGATACGCAGTATTTT
TRBD1	TRBV7-9	-	TRBJ1-2	CASSPGTVINYGYTF	TGTGCCAGCAGCCCCGGGACAGTAATTAACTATGGCTACACCTTC
-	TRBV5-4	-	TRBJ1-2	CASSLELGRIYGYTF	TGTGCCAGCAGCTTGGAATTGGGCAGGATCTATGGCTACACCTTC
-	TRBV27	-	TRBJ1-1	CASSPPRSTEAFF	TGTGCCAGCAGCCCACCCAGAAGCACTGAAGCTTTCTTT
-	TRBV14	-	TRBJ1-1	CASSEQRNTEAFF	TGTGCCAGCAGCGAGCAGCGGAACACTGAAGCTTTCTTT
TRBD1	TRBV7-9	-	TRBJ2-7	CASSLGQQGQYF	TGTGCCAGCAGCTTGGGACAGCAAGGGCAGTACTTC
-	TRBV5-5	-	TRBJ1-1	CASSWGSMNTEAFF	TGTGCCAGCAGCTGGGGCAGCATGAACACTGAAGCTTTCTTT
-	TRBV2	-	TRBJ2-7	CASSLTRSYEQYF	TGTGCCAGCAGCTTGACTAGAAGCTACGAGCAGTACTTC
-	TRBV10-3	-	TRBJ2-2	CAISEHPGQFANGELFF	TGTGCCATCAGTGAACACCCGGGACAATTCGCTAACGGGGAGCTGTTTTTT
-	TRBV19	-	TRBJ1-4	CASSPVEGYGKLFF	TGTGCCAGTAGTCCCGTGGAGGGGTACGGAAAACTGTTTTTT
-	TRBV29-1	-	TRBJ1-3	CSVPLGNTIYF	TGCAGCGTCCCCCTTGGAAACACCATATATTTT
TRBD1	TRBV6-4	-	TRBJ2-3	CASSKQGLADTQYF	TGTGCCAGCAGTAAACAGGGGCTTGCAGATACGCAGTATTTT
-	TRBV27	-	TRBJ1-2	CASSPWGGGYTF	TGTGCCAGCAGTCCGTGGGGGGGCGGCTACACCTTC
-	TRBV20-1	-	TRBJ2-6	CSAPVTNVLTF	TGCAGTGCCCCGGTGACCAACGTCCTGACTTTC
-	TRBV7-6	-	TRBJ1-2	CASSLVSGHYPGDGYTF	TGTGCCAGCAGCTTAGTATCGGGACACTATCCTGGGGATGGCTACACCTTC
TRBD1	TRBV19	-	TRBJ1-1	CASSITGQRNTEAFF	TGTGCCAGTAGTATTACGGGACAGCGGAACACTGAAGCTTTCTTT
-	TRBV7-9	-	TRBJ2-2	CASRPGRGVYTGELFF	TGTGCCAGCCGCCCTGGCAGGGGTGTTTACACCGGGGAGCTGTTTTTT
-	TRBV12-3/TRBV12-4	-	TRBJ1-2	CASSLDSRYGYTF	TGTGCCAGCAGCCTTGACAGTAGGTATGGCTACACCTTC
-	TRBV30	-	TRBJ1-1	CAWSRQVTGTEAFF	TGTGCCTGGAGTAGACAGGTAACGGGGACTGAAGCTTTCTTT
-	TRBV12-3/TRBV12-4	-	TRBJ2-5	CASSPTHQETQYF	TGTGCCAGCAGTCCGACACACCAAGAGACCCAGTACTTC
-	TRBV6-5	-	TRBJ2-1	CASSPRAEGNEQFF	TGTGCCAGCAGTCCGCGGGCGGAAGGGAATGAGCAGTTCTTC
-	TRBV18	few	TRBJ1-1	CASSPVMNTEAFF	TGTGCCAGCTCACCTGTTATGAACACTGAAGCTTTCTTT
-	TRBV6-2/TRBV6-3	-	TRBJ2-5	CASSYLERGGYQETQYF	TGTGCCAGCAGTTACCTTGAGAGGGGGGGGTACCAAGAGACCCAGTACTTC
TRBD2	TRBV7-2	-	TRBJ2-3	CASSFTGGRDTQYF	TGTGCCAGCAGCTTTACGGGGGGGCGGGATACGCAGTATTTT
TRBD2	TRBV5-1	-	TRBJ2-1	CASSSGTSLYNEQFF	TGCGCCAGCAGCTCCGGGACTAGCTTATACAATGAGCAGTTCTTC
-	TRBV11-2	-	TRBJ1-4	CASSPPGSEKLFF	TGTGCCAGCAGTCCTCCGGGAAGTGAAAAACTGTTTTTT
TRBD1	TRBV2	-	TRBJ1-1	CASSKDRTGGAFF	TGTGCCAGCAGTAAGGACAGGACCGGGGGTGCTTTCTTT
-	TRBV19	-	TRBJ2-7	CASSQSSTRSGLLYEQYF	TGTGCCAGTAGTCAGTCTTCTACCCGTAGCGGCCTCCTTTACGAGCAGTACTTC
-	TRBV6-5	once	TRBJ1-2	CASSPMLYYGYTF	TGTGCCAGCAGCCCCATGTTGTACTATGGCTACACCTTC
-	TRBV6-5	once	TRBJ2-7	CASSLGHEQYF	TGTGCCAGCAGTTTGGGCCACGAGCAGTACTTC
-	TRBV24-1	few	TRBJ1-5	CALRGRGNNQPQHF	TGTGCCCTCCGAGGACGAGGGAACAATCAGCCCCAGCATTTT
-	TRBV6-5	-	TRBJ1-2	CASTRTDVSNYGYTF	TGTGCCAGCACGCGGACAGACGTGTCAAACTATGGCTACACCTTC
-	TRBV6-5	-	TRBJ1-6	CASSEPFPSPLHF	TGTGCCAGCAGCGAGCCCTTTCCTTCACCCCTCCACTTT
-	TRBV7-3	-	TRBJ1-2	CASSLSSGKLGGYTF	TGTGCCAGCAGCTTATCATCAGGGAAGTTGGGTGGCTACACCTTC
-	TRBV4-2	-	TRBJ2-2	CASSDAGAGTGELFF	TGTGCCAGCAGCGACGCGGGGGCCGGCACCGGGGAGCTGTTTTTT
TRBD2	TRBV7-6	-	TRBJ2-5	CASSLRKGTSRSPSETQYF	TGTGCCAGCAGCTTGAGGAAGGGGACTAGTCGGTCCCCCTCAGAGACCCAGTACTTC
-	TRBV7-8	-	TRBJ1-1	CASSLEDRNTEAFF	TGTGCCAGCAGCTTAGAGGACAGGAACACTGAAGCTTTCTTT
-	TRBV7-3	-	TRBJ1-1	CASSLRGHGDTEAFF	TGTGCCAGCAGCTTAAGAGGTCACGGCGACACTGAAGCTTTCTTT
-	TRBV18	-	TRBJ2-5	CASSFTSVPTQYF	TGTGCCAGCTCATTCACGTCGGTTCCCACCCAGTACTTC
-	TRBV6-5	-	TRBJ2-7	CASMDNAYEQYF	TGTGCCAGCATGGACAACGCCTACGAGCAGTACTTC
-	TRBV6-5	-	TRBJ1-2	CASSYSQDGSGYTF	TGTGCCAGCAGTTATTCCCAGGACGGGAGTGGCTACACCTTC
-	TRBV2	-	TRBJ2-1	CASSEFGAYNEQFF	TGTGCCAGCAGTGAATTCGGGGCCTACAATGAGCAGTTCTTC